The 20 T cell receptor beta chains given below trace back to one sample, sequenced in a study of cytomegalovirus exposure and HLA in healthy donors. PCR involved 60 Vbeta and 13 Jbeta primers. Repertoires were generated with immunoSEQ multiplex PCR, while TCRdb's copy carries only in-frame clones and drops some. Of about 140,000 clones listed, under 90% are singletons. The sequenced material came from PBMCs. Receptors were obtained from a man aged 40-55 years in good health and CMV-seronegative.

V gene TRBV2 combines with J gene TRBJ2-2; 12 bases are a match to TRBD2. The CDR3 covers 16 residues. J was trimmed by 6 bases and V by 0 bases; bases with no gene match: 2. The germline CDR1 and CDR2 sequences are SNHLY and FYNNEI. CDR3 loop: CASSEAASGGAGELFF. The CDR3 nucleotides are TGTGCCAGCAGTGAAGCGGCTAGCGGGGGGGCCGGGGAGCTGTTTTTT.

V is TRBV5-1 and J is TRBJ2-5; 7 bases are a match to TRBD1. Matching the DNA end better, TRBJ2-7 makes the J call doubtful. CDR1 is SGHRS and CDR2 is YFSETQ in the germline V gene. There are 13 residues in the CDR3. The CDR3 loop reads CASRGQDHYEQYF. DNA for the CDR3: TGCGCCAGCCGCGGACAGGACCACTACGAGCAGTACTTC.

The chain uses TRBV28 and TRBJ1-5, with a weak D call TRBD1 (5 bases). CDR1 MDHEN and CDR2 SYDVKM come from the germline V gene. Trimming left V 7 bases short and J 5 bases short, with 18 bases between. This CDR3 is 15 amino acids long. Here the CDR3 DNA reads TGTGCCAGCACCTGGACATTACGGATGGATCAGCCCCAGCATTTT. Amino acid sequence: CASTWTLRMDQPQHF.

The table lists this clone with a count of one. V gene TRBV7-9 combines with J gene TRBJ1-1, with D uncertain. Germline loops: CDR1 SEHNR, CDR2 FQNEAQ (reference sequence). V lost 5 bases to trimming and J lost 4 bases, with 17 bases between them. This CDR3 is 15 amino acids long. In DNA, the CDR3 is TGTGCCAGCAGCCCGAACGGAGTGCGTAGCACTGAAGCTTTCTTT. Its protein product is CASSPNGVRSTEAFF. The full variable domain, in which reference TRBV7-9 and TRBJ1-1 provide the parts outside the CDR3, is DTGVSQNPRHKITKRGQNVTFRCDPISEHNRLYWYRQTLGQGPEFLTYFQNEAQLEKSRLLSDRFSAERPKGSFSTLEIQRTEQGDSAMYLCASSPNGVRSTEAFFGQGTRLTVV.

V usage is TRBV5-6 and J usage is TRBJ2-5; 9 bases are a match to TRBD1. The better agreement between TRBJ2-7 and the DNA end casts doubt on the J call. The CDR3 contains 15 residues. From germline, CDR1 is SGHDT and CDR2 YYEEEE. The CDR3 here is CASSLTGTGFNEQYF. The CDR3 DNA is TGTGCCAGCAGCTTGACCGGGACAGGGTTCAACGAGCAGTACTTC.

The chain recombines TRBV28 with TRBJ2-7; perhaps TRBD1 as D (6 bases). The germline V and J ends were trimmed by 4 bases and 10 bases, with 11 bases remaining between them. The CDR3 covers 11 residues. Germline assignment: CDR1 MDHEN and CDR2 SYDVKM. The CDR3 DNA sequence: TGTGCCAGCAGTTCTCACAGGGAACAGTACTTC. This translates into CASSSHREQYF.

V usage is TRBV19 and J usage is TRBJ1-2; D is ambiguous. Germline V gene lookup returns CDR1 LNHDA and CDR2 SQIVND (reference sequence). The CDR3 sequence is 15 residues long. V was cut by 3 bases and J by 0 bases, with 11 bases left in between. DNA of the CDR3: TGTGCCAGTAGTATCCCCACGCAGACTAACTATGGCTACACCTTC. It is translated as CASSIPTQTNYGYTF.

The genes are TRBV28 and TRBJ1-5; tentatively, D is TRBD1 (6 bases). Trimming took 1 base from V and 5 from J, leaving 9 bases between them. The CDR3 is 14 amino acids. Germline V gene sequence: CDR1 MDHEN, CDR2 SYDVKM. The CDR3 reads CASSLSRGYQPQHF. Written as DNA, the CDR3 is TGTGCCAGCAGTTTATCCAGGGGCTATCAGCCCCAGCATTTT.

This clone has more than one count but fewer than ten. The rearrangement links TRBV6-5 to TRBJ1-6; D call uncertain. The CDR3 spans 13 residues. The V gene's germline CDR1 is MNHEY and CDR2 SVGAGI. V gave up 6 bases and J gave up 4 bases, with 7 bases separating them. CDR3 sequence reads: CASRQVYNSPLHF. CDR3 DNA sequence: TGTGCCAGCAGGCAGGTTTATAATTCACCCCTCCACTTT.

The chain couples TRBV5-1 to TRBJ2-7, with 12 bases aligning to TRBD2. The germline CDR1 and CDR2 sequences are SGHRS and YFSETQ. The length of the CDR3 is 14 residues. V trimming: 4 bases; J trimming: 6 bases; junction bases outside the gene matches: 5. CDR3 loop: CASSVTSGGIEQYF. The CDR3 nucleotides read TGCGCCAGCAGCGTGACTAGCGGGGGTATCGAGCAGTACTTC.

The chain links TRBV10-3 to TRBJ1-1, with 9 bases that match TRBD1. CDR3 size: 15 residues. The V and J ends lost 6 bases and 3 bases, in that order; junction bases with no gene match: 8. Germline V gene sequence: CDR1 ENHRY, CDR2 SYGVKD. CDR3 nucleotides: TGTGCCATCAGGAAGATACAGGGGGCCGACACTGAAGCTTTCTTT. Translation: CAIRKIQGADTEAFF.

CDR3 in DNA: TGTGCCACCGACAGGGGTCCTCGTTACGAGCAGTACTTC. Protein sequence: CATDRGPRYEQYF. This chain uses TRBV28 with TRBJ2-7; 8 bases map to TRBD1. V dropped 10 bases and J dropped 4; count of bases not matched to a gene: 9. CDR3 length: 13 amino acids. Germline values: CDR1 MDHEN, CDR2 SYDVKM.

The V call is TRBV6-4, the J call TRBJ2-1; 12 nucleotides match TRBD2. V shed 2 bases, J shed 6 bases, and the junction held 2 bases outside the gene matches. CDR1 and CDR2 from the germline V gene are MRHNA and SNTAGT. The CDR3 runs 15 residues. The CDR3 sequence is CASSDETSGGNEQFF. CDR3 nucleotides: TGTGCCAGCAGTGACGAGACTAGCGGGGGCAATGAGCAGTTCTTC.

This clone was detected only once. The chain recombines TRBV7-2 with TRBJ1-2, with D perhaps TRBD1 (5 bases). The CDR3 runs to 16 residues. V dropped 5 bases and J dropped 0 bases, with 16 bases sitting between them. Germline V gene sequence: CDR1 SGHTA, CDR2 FQGNSA. Written as DNA, the CDR3 is TGTGCCAGCAGCGGTCAGACGACAGTTCCTAACTATGGCTACACCTTC. The encoded protein is CASSGQTTVPNYGYTF.

V gene TRBV7-8 combines with J gene TRBJ2-5; 7 bases line up with TRBD1. The CDR3 runs to 15 residues. V shed 2 bases and J 1 base; nucleotides not matched to a gene: 4. In germline, CDR1 is SGHVS, CDR2 FQNEAQ. For the CDR3, the DNA is TGTGCCAGCAGCTTACGTGAGGGGGCCCAAGAGACCCAGTACTTC. Encoded protein: CASSLREGAQETQYF. Full variable domain (missing parts from reference TRBV7-8 and TRBJ2-5): GAGVSQSPRYKVAKRGQDVALRCDPISGHVSLFWYQQALGQGPEFLTYFQNEAQLDKSGLPSDRFFAERPEGSVSTLKIQRTQQEDSAVYLCASSLREGAQETQYFGPGTRLLVL.

This clone showed up just once. The V gene is TRBV5-6, the J gene TRBJ2-3; perhaps TRBD2 as D (6 bases). V lost 1 base to trimming and J lost 2 bases, with 14 bases between them. The CDR3 is made up of 16 amino acids. Germline CDR1 and CDR2: SGHDT and YYEEEE. The CDR3 reads CASSLIVRGSTDTQYF. DNA for the CDR3: TGTGCCAGCAGCTTGATAGTTCGGGGGTCCACAGATACGCAGTATTTT.

V gene TRBV2 combines with J gene TRBJ2-5; 7 positions agree with TRBD1. This CDR3 spans 13 amino acids. The trim removed 9 bases at V and 4 bases at J, leaving 8 bases unmatched. Per the germline V gene, CDR1 is SNHLY and CDR2 is FYNNEI. This CDR3 is CARTSTGSETQYF. The CDR3, as DNA: TGTGCCAGAACGTCGACAGGGTCAGAGACCCAGTACTTC.

The chain links TRBV18 to TRBJ1-1; weak D call: TRBD1 (6 bases). CDR1 and CDR2 from the germline V gene are KGHSH and LQKENI. There are 16 residues in the CDR3. With 0 bases removed from V and 1 base from J, the gap between germline ends came to 12 bases. The CDR3 DNA reads as TGTGCCAGCTCACCACCTACAGGGAGCGCGAACACTGAAGCTTTCTTT. Residues: CASSPPTGSANTEAFF.

V is TRBV4-3 and J is TRBJ1-6, with TRBD1 identical over 7 bases. The CDR3 has 16 amino acids. Germline V lookup: CDR1 LGHNA, CDR2 YSLEER. Germline trimming cut 0 bases from V and 7 bases from J; bases unmatched to any gene: 6. CDR3 bases: TGCGCCAGCAGCCAAGATCTTCCAGGGGGGAATTCACCCCTCCACTTT. This codes for CASSQDLPGGNSPLHF.

The chain couples TRBV7-8 to TRBJ2-7; possible D gene TRBD2, 7 bases. The V end was cut by 1 base, the J end by 5 bases, with 15 bases between. The CDR3 is made up of 15 amino acids. Germline-derived CDR1 and CDR2 are SGHVS and FQNEAQ. CDR3 loop: CASSLVVTGGDEQYF. DNA for the CDR3: TGTGCCAGCAGCTTAGTTGTGACGGGGGGCGACGAGCAGTACTTC.